This T cell receptor beta chain was sequenced during a study of cytomegalovirus exposure and HLA in healthy donors. Study details: Early released data had 65 million to 100 million unique TCRs, all coming from HLA-typed donors.

Although they were nominally healthy when sampled, donors likely had unrecorded immune exposures. J gave up 5 bases and V 7 bases, and 6 bases lay outside the gene matches. The germline V gene has CDR1 SQVTM and CDR2 ANQGSEA. The length of the CDR3 is 13 residues. Both 60 Vbeta primers and 13 Jbeta primers went into the PCR. Clones were read by immunoSEQ multiplex PCR, and TCRdb kept only the in-frame ones, dropping some. The sample contains some 180,000 clones, 80% to 85% of which appear only once. The sample was PBMCs. The sequence was collected from a woman between 18 and 30 years old in good health and CMV-seronegative. This sequence joins TRBV29-1 and TRBJ2-2; 8 bases map to TRBD1. CDR3: CSARTGQTGELFF. In DNA form, the CDR3 reads TGCAGCGCCAGGACAGGGCAAACCGGGGAGCTGTTTTTT.